This TCR beta chain is from a study of T cells expressing NK-cell markers. Findings and limits, study-wide: Of CD8+ T cells, roughly 1.0-7.0% belonged to dominant NKG2C+ clonotypes in six donors.

TCRdb re-called the 5' RACE reads; every CDR3 protein appears as one record, without DNA. This listing includes some 190,000 distinct CDR3 sequences. This CDR3 comprises 15 residues. Remarks on this clonotype: Its antigen is still unknown.

V and J are TRBV21-1 and TRBJ2-3; without DNA, the TCRdb call of TRBD1 cannot be checked. TRBV21-1 is an annotated pseudogene. The clonotype originates from a man between 18 and 69 years old in good health. The material sequenced was blood T cells: a sorted CD56 or NKG2C T cell subset, CD4+ or CD8+ T cells, or bulk PBMC T cells (not recorded which). The CDR3 reads CASSKARRGADTQYF.